Each of the 31 T cell receptor beta chains below was sequenced from the same sample in a study of T cell repertoires in ileal Crohn's disease. The time point here: neoterminal ileum biopsy at postoperative endoscopy, about 6 months after surgery. Here immunoSEQ multiplex PCR was the method, and the copy in TCRdb shows in-frame clones only, minus some. The table lists roughly 5,600 clones, 78% of them singletons. The specimen was ileal tissue. Source of these receptors: an adult with Crohn's disease.

The chain joins TRBV27 to TRBJ1-5, with 7 nucleotides matching TRBD1. This CDR3 is 18 amino acids long. The V gene end was trimmed by 3 bases and the J gene end by 0 bases; junction bases not matched to a gene: 11. The germline V gene has CDR1 MNHEY and CDR2 SMNVEV (reference sequence). The CDR3 spells CASSFKRGRKYSNQPQHF. In nucleotides, the CDR3 is TGTGCCAGCAGTTTTAAAAGGGGGCGAAAATATAGCAATCAGCCCCAGCATTTT.

The CDR3 DNA reads TGTGCCAGCAGCGTCGACAGGTTTCAAGAGACCCAGTACTTC. The encoded protein is CASSVDRFQETQYF. The V call is TRBV11-2, the J call TRBJ2-5; tentative D call: TRBD1 (6 bases). Trimming cost V 5 bases and J 2 bases, with 12 bases left between them. This CDR3 has 14 residues. In germline, CDR1 is SGHAT, CDR2 FQNNGV.

The chain's CDR3 is CASGRDLNSPLHF. The CDR3 bases are TGTGCCTCAGGCCGGGACTTAAATTCACCCCTCCACTTT. This sequence joins TRBV2 and TRBJ1-6, with a tentative D call TRBD1 (5 bases). This CDR3 has 13 amino acids. Looked up from germline, CDR1 is SNHLY and CDR2 is FYNNEI. V lost 11 bases to trimming and J lost 7 bases, with 15 bases between them. Full variable domain (remainder filled in from reference TRBV2 and TRBJ1-6): EPEVTQTPSHQVTQMGQEVILRCVPISNHLYFYWYRQILGQKVEFLVSFYNNEISEKSEIFDDQFSVERPDGSNFTLKIRSTKLEDSAMYFCASGRDLNSPLHFGNGTRLTVT.

The chain joins TRBV7-9 to TRBJ1-5; perhaps TRBD1 as D (6 bases). CDR3 length equals 13 residues. Germline loops: CDR1 SEHNR, CDR2 FQNEAQ (reference sequence). V dropped 4 bases and J dropped 5 bases, with 9 bases sitting between them. The CDR3 coding sequence is TGTGCCAGCAGCTCAAACAGGGATCAGCCCCAGCATTTT. This sequence encodes CASSSNRDQPQHF.

This clone was observed a few times. V and J are TRBV27 and TRBJ1-5; D is unclear. Per the germline V gene, CDR1 is MNHEY and CDR2 is SMNVEV (reference sequence). CDR3 length: 14 amino acids. Trimming pared 4 bases from V and 3 bases from J, leaving 10 bases between. The CDR3 region is CASSSNSLNQPQHF. The CDR3 DNA follows: TGTGCCAGCAGTTCTAACAGCCTCAATCAGCCCCAGCATTTT.

The chain uses TRBV4-2 and TRBJ2-7; TRBD2 matches at 9 bases. Per germline, CDR1 LGHNA and CDR2 YNFKEQ. Trimming at V came to 5 bases and at J to 8 bases, leaving 16 bases not matched to a gene. This CDR3 is built from 16 residues. The CDR3 loop reads CASSLDRAGGGVKQYF. CDR3 nucleotide sequence: TGTGCCAGCAGCTTGGATAGAGCGGGGGGAGGTGTCAAGCAGTACTTC.

This sequence joins TRBV28 and TRBJ1-2, with D perhaps matching TRBD1 (6 bases). The CDR3 runs 14 residues. V was pared by 6 bases and J by 7 bases, with 18 bases between. CDR1 MDHEN and CDR2 SYDVKM come from the germline V gene. CDR3 nucleotides: TGTGCCAGCAGGCGCGGACAGAAGCAGAGTGGCTACACCTTC. Its protein is CASRRGQKQSGYTF.

The chain recombines TRBV11-2 with TRBJ2-3; D might be TRBD1 (5 bases). CDR3 length: 15 residues. V was cut by 4 bases and J by 0 bases, with 11 bases left in between. Germline V gives CDR1 SGHAT, CDR2 FQNNGV. This CDR3 is CASSYSTASTDTQYF. CDR3 bases: TGTGCCAGCAGCTACTCGACAGCTAGCACAGATACGCAGTATTTT.

The chain combines TRBV29-1 with TRBJ1-1; no firm D call. Germline assignment: CDR1 SQVTM and CDR2 ANQGSEA. The V and J ends lost 2 bases and 4 bases respectively, with 11 bases between them. The CDR3 runs 13 residues. The CDR3 protein is CSVESQLGTEAFF. CDR3 bases: TGCAGCGTTGAAAGCCAGCTGGGCACTGAAGCTTTCTTT.

The V call is TRBV10-3, the J call TRBJ1-2, with a tentative D call TRBD1 (6 bases). Germline V gene data show CDR1 as ENHRY and CDR2 as SYGVKD. Trimming took 6 bases from V and 8 from J, leaving 13 bases between them. There are 12 residues in the CDR3. CDR3 region: CAIREQGRGYTF. DNA of the CDR3: TGTGCCATCAGAGAACAGGGACGAGGCTACACCTTC.

A few counts support this clone. The CDR3, as DNA: TGTGCCAGCAGCTTGTGGTTTGTGAACACTGAAGCTTTCTTT. This encodes CASSLWFVNTEAFF. The chain links TRBV5-8 to TRBJ1-1; D is ambiguous. The CDR3 contains 14 residues. V gave up 1 base and J gave up 0 bases, with 7 bases separating them. Germline CDR1 SGHTS, CDR2 YDEGEE.

The chain couples TRBV5-1 to TRBJ2-1, with 8 bases fitting TRBD1. V dropped 0 bases and J dropped 6; count of bases not matched to a gene: 8. Germline V gene lookup returns CDR1 SGHRS and CDR2 YFSETQ. The CDR3 is 16 amino acids. The CDR3 here is CASSLGTGRWLNEQFF. CDR3 nucleotide sequence: TGCGCCAGCAGCTTGGGGACAGGGCGGTGGCTCAATGAGCAGTTCTTC.

The chain employs TRBV5-1 and TRBJ1-4; 8 bases are shared with TRBD1. This CDR3 is built from 15 residues. With 3 bases clipped from V and 6 bases from J, the junction kept 7 bases outside the gene matches. The germline CDR1 and CDR2 sequences are SGHRS and YFSETQ. The CDR3 DNA follows: TGCGCCAGCAGCTCTAGGACAGGGACATATGAAAAACTGTTTTTT. Its translation is CASSSRTGTYEKLFF.

The J gene is TRBJ1-6, the V gene TRBV6-5, with D perhaps matching TRBD1 (5 bases). The ends were cut back, 5 bases at V and 8 bases at J, with 10 bases in the middle. The CDR3 has 13 residues. Germline V CDR1 and CDR2: MNHEY, SVGAGI. The DNA of the CDR3 is TGTGCCAGCAGTCAACGGGGGGATTCACCCCTCCACTTT. This gives the protein CASSQRGDSPLHF.

This rearrangement joins TRBV9 to TRBJ1-2, with 9 positions matching TRBD1. The CDR3 is 15 amino acids. From germline, CDR1 is SGDLS and CDR2 YYNGEE. Trimming cost V 3 bases and J 6 bases; bases outside gene matches: 9. In DNA, the CDR3 is TGTGCCAGCAGCGACCTTACAGGGGGCACGGATGGCTACACCTTC. It specifies CASSDLTGGTDGYTF.

The chain links TRBV7-6 to TRBJ2-7, with 8 bases fitting TRBD1. The V gene's germline CDR1 is SGHVS and CDR2 FNYEAQ. The V and J ends lost 3 bases and 4 bases, in that order; junction bases with no gene match: 5. This CDR3 region has 14 residues. CDR3 sequence (DNA): TGTGCCAGCAGCTTCCAGGGGGCGCGGTACGAGCAGTACTTC. This codes for CASSFQGARYEQYF.

This sequence joins TRBV7-9 and TRBJ1-1; D perhaps matches TRBD1 (5 bases). V lost 5 bases, J lost 6 bases, and 13 bases lay in between. Germline V gene data show CDR1 as SEHNR and CDR2 as FQNEAQ (reference sequence). The CDR3 loop spans 13 amino acids. The CDR3 loop is CASSVNRDAEAFF. The CDR3 region has the DNA TGTGCCAGCAGCGTAAATCGGGACGCTGAAGCTTTCTTT.

The gene calls are TRBV6-6 and TRBJ1-5; no clear D. Deletions cut 2 bases from V and 2 bases from J, with 7 bases between. Germline V gene data show CDR1 as MNHNY and CDR2 as SVGAGI (reference sequence). The CDR3 runs to 14 residues. The CDR3 DNA reads TGTGCCAGCAGTTACGTGTCAGGCAATCAGCCCCAGCATTTT. Protein product: CASSYVSGNQPQHF.

The rearrangement uses TRBV12-5 and TRBJ1-2, with TRBD1 matching over 8 bases. CDR3 length equals 14 residues. J lost 8 bases, V lost 6 bases, and 11 bases had no gene match. Germline CDR1 and CDR2: LGHNT and FRNRAP. The CDR3 is CASGPNYRGGGYTF. In DNA, the CDR3 is TGTGCTAGTGGACCCAATTACAGGGGGGGAGGCTACACCTTC.

This sequence joins TRBV7-9 and TRBJ1-2; 9 positions match TRBD1. The germline CDR1 and CDR2 sequences are SEHNR and FQNEAQ (reference sequence). The CDR3 contains 13 residues. The V and J ends lost 5 bases and 8 bases, in that order; junction bases with no gene match: 6. CDR3 sequence: CASSPRTGDGYTF. CDR3 nucleotide sequence: TGTGCCAGCAGCCCCCGGACAGGGGACGGCTACACCTTC.

The CDR3 sequence is CASSLSGVSGYTF. CDR3 nucleotides: TGTGCCAGCAGCTTAAGCGGGGTATCTGGCTACACCTTC. The chain combines TRBV7-5 with TRBJ1-2. TRBV7-5 is assigned pseudogene status. CDR3 length: 13 amino acids.

The chain combines TRBV28 with TRBJ1-1; D might be TRBD1 (6 bases). Trimming shortened V by 7 bases and J by 6 bases, and 12 bases separated the two germline ends. The CDR3 totals 12 residues. Germline-derived CDR1 and CDR2 are MDHEN and SYDVKM. The CDR3 sequence: CASIPRTAEAFF. For the CDR3, the DNA is TGTGCCAGCATCCCCCGGACAGCTGAAGCTTTCTTT.

The V gene is TRBV4-1, the J gene TRBJ1-3; TRBD1 matches at 9 bases. The CDR3 has 14 residues. The J segment lost 8 bases and the V segment lost 3 bases, leaving 5 bases of the junction unmatched. Germline values: CDR1 MGHRA, CDR2 YSYEKL. CDR3 coding DNA: TGCGCCAGCAGCCAGGACAGGGGCCGGGACACCATATATTTT. Translating gives CASSQDRGRDTIYF.

The count of this clone is one. The chain combines TRBV18 with TRBJ1-2; D may be TRBD1 (6 bases). The CDR3 spans 15 residues. V gave up 6 bases and J gave up 4 bases, with 18 bases separating them. Germline CDR1 reads KGHSH; CDR2 reads LQKENI. The CDR3 DNA reads as TGTGCCAGCTCCCGATCAGACGGAGGGGGCTATGGCTACACCTTC. Translation: CASSRSDGGGYGYTF.

V is TRBV5-1 and J is TRBJ1-3; D is unresolved. This CDR3 spans 17 amino acids. V was pared by 0 bases and J by 2 bases, with 15 bases between. Germline CDR1 is SGHRS and CDR2 is YFSETQ. CDR3 DNA sequence: TGCGCCAGCAGCTTGGCCGGTCCTACGTCGACTGGAAACACCATATATTTT. Protein: CASSLAGPTSTGNTIYF.

V gene TRBV14 combines with J gene TRBJ2-2, with 8 bases lining up with TRBD2. Germline loops: CDR1 SGHDN, CDR2 FVKESK. The trim removed 1 base at V and 7 bases at J, leaving 5 bases unmatched. The CDR3 has 15 amino acids. CDR3 loop: CASSQVGGAFGELFF. CDR3 sequence (DNA): TGTGCCAGCAGCCAAGTCGGGGGGGCGTTCGGGGAGCTGTTTTTT.

The rearrangement uses TRBV9 and TRBJ2-2; 13 bases line up with TRBD2. The CDR3 loop spans 17 amino acids. J gave up 0 bases and V 5 bases, and 4 bases lay outside the gene matches. The V gene's germline CDR1 is SGDLS and CDR2 YYNGEE. The CDR3: CASSRTSGGTNTGELFF. In DNA, the CDR3 is TGTGCCAGCAGTCGGACTAGCGGGGGCACGAACACCGGGGAGCTGTTTTTT. Using reference TRBV9 and TRBJ2-2 for the parts outside the CDR3, the full variable domain is DSGVTQTPKHLITATGQRVTLRCSPRSGDLSVYWYQQSLDQGLQFLIQYYNGEERAKGNILERFSAQQFPDLHSELNLSSLELGDSALYFCASSRTSGGTNTGELFFGEGSRLTVL.

CDR3 sequence reads: CASSIRTGGGTEAFF. In nucleotides, the CDR3 is TGTGCCAGTAGTATCCGGACAGGGGGCGGCACTGAAGCTTTCTTT. The chain has TRBV19 and TRBJ1-1, with TRBD1 matching 11 bases. This CDR3 is built from 15 residues. The ends lost 3 bases at V and 4 bases at J; junction bases unmatched: 4. From germline, CDR1 is LNHDA and CDR2 SQIVND (reference sequence).

The chain has TRBV5-1 and TRBJ1-1; no definite D call. Germline CDR1 is SGHRS and CDR2 is YFSETQ. This CDR3 spans 13 amino acids. The V gene lost 0 bases and the J gene lost 2 bases, with 5 bases spanning the gap. For the CDR3, the DNA is TGCGCCAGCAGCTTGGAGTTAAACACTGAAGCTTTCTTT. Its protein is CASSLELNTEAFF.

V is TRBV25-1 and J is TRBJ1-2; 7 bases line up with TRBD1. The junction had 4 bases not matched to a gene; V was cut back by 1 base and J by 5 bases. Germline assignment: CDR1 MGHDK and CDR2 SYGVNS. The CDR3 has 14 amino acids. The CDR3 region is CASSESGRGYGYTF. DNA of the CDR3: TGTGCCAGCAGTGAATCCGGCAGGGGGTATGGCTACACCTTC.

The chain recombines TRBV9 with TRBJ2-7; 8 bases match TRBD1. The CDR3 has 14 amino acids. The V and J ends lost 3 bases and 3 bases, in that order; junction bases with no gene match: 5. Germline V gives CDR1 SGDLS, CDR2 YYNGEE. The CDR3 reads CASSGQGTGYEQYF. The CDR3 nucleotides are TGTGCCAGCAGCGGACAGGGGACAGGCTACGAGCAGTACTTC.